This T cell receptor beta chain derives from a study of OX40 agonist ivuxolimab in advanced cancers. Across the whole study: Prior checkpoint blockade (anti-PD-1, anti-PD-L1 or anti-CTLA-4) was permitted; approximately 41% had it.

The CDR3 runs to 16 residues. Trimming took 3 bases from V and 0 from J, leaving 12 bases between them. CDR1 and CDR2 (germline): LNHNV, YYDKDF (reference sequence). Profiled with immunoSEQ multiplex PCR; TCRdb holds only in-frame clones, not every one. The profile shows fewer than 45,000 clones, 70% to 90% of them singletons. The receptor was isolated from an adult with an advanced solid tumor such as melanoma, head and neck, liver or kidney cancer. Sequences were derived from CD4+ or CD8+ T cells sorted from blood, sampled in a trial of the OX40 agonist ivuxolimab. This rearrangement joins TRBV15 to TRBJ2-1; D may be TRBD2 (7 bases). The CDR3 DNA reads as TGTGCCACCAGCAGGGGGGGGCAGGGCTCCTACAATGAGCAGTTCTTC. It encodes CATSRGGQGSYNEQFF.